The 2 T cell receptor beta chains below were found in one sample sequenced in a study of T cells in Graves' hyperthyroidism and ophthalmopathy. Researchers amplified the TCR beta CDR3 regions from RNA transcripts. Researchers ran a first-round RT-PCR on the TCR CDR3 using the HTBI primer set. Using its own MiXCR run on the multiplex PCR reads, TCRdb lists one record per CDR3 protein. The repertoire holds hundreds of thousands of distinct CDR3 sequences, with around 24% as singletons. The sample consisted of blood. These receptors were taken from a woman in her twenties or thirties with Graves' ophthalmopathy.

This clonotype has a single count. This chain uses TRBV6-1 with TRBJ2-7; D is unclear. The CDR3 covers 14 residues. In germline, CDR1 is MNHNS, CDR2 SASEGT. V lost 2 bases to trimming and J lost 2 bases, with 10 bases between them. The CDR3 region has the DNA TGTGCCAGCAGTGAAAGCCCAGTCCCCTACGAGCAGTACTTC. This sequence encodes CASSESPVPYEQYF.

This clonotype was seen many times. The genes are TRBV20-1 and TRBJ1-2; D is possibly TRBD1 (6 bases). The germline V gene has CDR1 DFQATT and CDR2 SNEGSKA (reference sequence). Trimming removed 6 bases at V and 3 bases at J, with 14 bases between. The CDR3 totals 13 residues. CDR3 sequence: CSATVGADYGYTF. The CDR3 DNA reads TGCAGTGCCACGGTGGGGGCAGACTATGGCTACACCTTC.